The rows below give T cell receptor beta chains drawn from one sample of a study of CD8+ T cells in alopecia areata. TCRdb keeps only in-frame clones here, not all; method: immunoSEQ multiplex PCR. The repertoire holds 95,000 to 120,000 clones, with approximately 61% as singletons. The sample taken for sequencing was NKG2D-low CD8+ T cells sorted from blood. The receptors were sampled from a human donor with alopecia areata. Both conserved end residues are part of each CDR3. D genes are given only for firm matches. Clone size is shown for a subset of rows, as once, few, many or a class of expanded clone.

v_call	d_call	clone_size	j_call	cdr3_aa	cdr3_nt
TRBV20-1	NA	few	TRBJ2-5	CSASEGDQYF	TGCAGTGCTAGTGAAGGGGACCAGTACTTC
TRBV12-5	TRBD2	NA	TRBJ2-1	CAHASGSMDEQFF	TGTGCTCACGCTAGCGGGAGTATGGATGAGCAGTTCTTC
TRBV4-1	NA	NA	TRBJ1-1	CASSQALRTEAFF	TGCGCCAGCAGCCAGGCTTTGCGCACTGAAGCTTTCTTT
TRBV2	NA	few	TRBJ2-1	CASKKNRPEQFF	TGTGCCAGCAAAAAAAATCGTCCTGAGCAGTTCTTC
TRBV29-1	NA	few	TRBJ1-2	CSAGQFYGYTF	TGCAGCGCTGGACAGTTCTATGGCTACACCTTC
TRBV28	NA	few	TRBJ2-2	CASRWEGGTGELFF	TGTGCCAGCAGATGGGAGGGGGGCACCGGGGAGCTGTTTTTT
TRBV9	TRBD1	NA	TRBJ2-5	CASSETGFGETQYF	TGTGCCAGCAGCGAGACAGGGTTTGGGGAGACCCAGTACTTC
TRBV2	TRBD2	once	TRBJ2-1	CASSESGGSSYNEQFF	TGTGCCAGCAGTGAGTCAGGCGGGAGCTCCTACAATGAGCAGTTCTTC
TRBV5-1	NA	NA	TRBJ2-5	CASNPPGQPQETQYF	TGCGCCAGCAACCCACCGGGACAACCCCAAGAGACCCAGTACTTC
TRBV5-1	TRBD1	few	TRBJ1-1	CASSYHRGVNTEAFF	TGCGCCAGCAGCTACCACAGGGGGGTGAACACTGAAGCTTTCTTT
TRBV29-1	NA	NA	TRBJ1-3	CSVEIWDSGNTIYF	TGCAGCGTTGAAATTTGGGACTCTGGAAACACCATATATTTT
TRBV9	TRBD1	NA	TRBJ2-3	CASSAGTGAADTQYF	TGTGCCAGCAGCGCCGGGACAGGGGCGGCGGATACGCAGTATTTT
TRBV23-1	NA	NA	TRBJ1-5	CASSWAGAPYSNQPQHF	TGCGCCAGCAGTTGGGCAGGGGCGCCTTATAGCAATCAGCCCCAGCATTTT
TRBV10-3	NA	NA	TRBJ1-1	CAISDGRGGTEAFF	TGTGCCATCAGTGATGGCAGGGGTGGCACTGAAGCTTTCTTT
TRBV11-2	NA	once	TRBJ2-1	CASSLTPPTAYNEQFF	TGTGCCAGCAGCCTTACACCCCCGACGGCCTACAATGAGCAGTTCTTC
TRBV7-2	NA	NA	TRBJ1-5	CASSLTRVRQPQHF	TGTGCCAGCAGCTTAACCAGGGTCCGGCAGCCCCAGCATTTT
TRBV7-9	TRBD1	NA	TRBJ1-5	CASSWDRGQPQHF	TGTGCCAGCAGCTGGGACAGGGGCCAGCCCCAGCATTTT
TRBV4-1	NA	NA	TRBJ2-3	CASSQGGNTDTQYF	TGCGCCAGCAGCCAAGGCGGAAACACAGATACGCAGTATTTT
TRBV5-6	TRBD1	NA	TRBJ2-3	CASSLGTATQYF	TGTGCCAGCAGCTTAGGGACAGCTACGCAGTATTTT
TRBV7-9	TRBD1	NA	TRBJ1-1	CASSLAGQGRTEAFF	TGTGCCAGCAGCTTAGCGGGACAGGGTAGGACTGAAGCTTTCTTT
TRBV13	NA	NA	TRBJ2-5	CASSSGLAETQYF	TGTGCCAGCAGCTCGGGATTGGCCGAGACCCAGTACTTC
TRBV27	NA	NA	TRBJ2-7	CASSSFGLGRTYEQYF	TGTGCCAGCAGTAGTTTCGGTCTTGGTCGGACCTACGAGCAGTACTTC
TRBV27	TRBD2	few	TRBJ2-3	CASSLREQRDTQYF	TGTGCCAGCAGTTTGCGGGAGCAGAGAGATACGCAGTATTTT
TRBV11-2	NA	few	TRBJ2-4	CASSLNGFGGPAKNIQYF	TGTGCCAGCAGCTTAAATGGGTTTGGAGGGCCTGCCAAAAACATTCAGTACTTC
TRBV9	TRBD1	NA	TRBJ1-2	CASSPHRGGYGYTF	TGTGCCAGCAGCCCCCACAGGGGCGGCTATGGCTACACCTTC
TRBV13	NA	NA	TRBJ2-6	CASSFEGSGANVLTF	TGTGCCAGCAGCTTTGAAGGCTCTGGGGCCAACGTCCTGACTTTC
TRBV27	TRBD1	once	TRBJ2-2	CASKKRDRGRGELFF	TGTGCCAGCAAGAAGAGGGACAGGGGAAGGGGGGAGCTGTTTTTT
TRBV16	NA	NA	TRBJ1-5	CASSQFGPQHF	TGTGCCAGCAGCCAATTCGGGCCCCAGCATTTT
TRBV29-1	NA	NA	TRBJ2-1	CSVVQQGGNEQFF	TGCAGCGTTGTTCAACAGGGGGGGAATGAGCAGTTCTTC
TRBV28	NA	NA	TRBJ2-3	CASSFVKTKGTDTQYF	TGTGCCAGCAGTTTTGTGAAAACCAAAGGTACAGATACGCAGTATTTT
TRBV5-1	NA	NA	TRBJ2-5	CASSLVGGKAETQYF	TGCGCCAGCAGCTTGGTGGGCGGGAAGGCAGAGACCCAGTACTTC
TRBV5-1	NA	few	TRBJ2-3	CASSLAGTSTDTQYF	TGCGCCAGCAGCTTGGCAGGGACTAGCACAGATACGCAGTATTTT
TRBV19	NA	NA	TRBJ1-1	CASSPFGPYTEAFF	TGTGCCAGTAGTCCTTTTGGGCCCTACACTGAAGCTTTCTTT
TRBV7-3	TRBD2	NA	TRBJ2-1	CASSLAGGTYNEQFF	TGTGCCAGCAGCCTAGCGGGAGGGACCTACAATGAGCAGTTCTTC
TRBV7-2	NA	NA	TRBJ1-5	CASRDQFTDQPQHF	TGTGCCAGCAGAGATCAGTTTACCGATCAGCCCCAGCATTTT
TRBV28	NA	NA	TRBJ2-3	CASDRRGRTSTDTQYF	TGTGCCAGCGATAGACGGGGGAGGACAAGCACAGATACGCAGTATTTT
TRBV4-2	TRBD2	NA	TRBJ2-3	CASSQDSSGRDTQYF	TGTGCCAGCAGCCAAGATAGTAGCGGGAGAGATACGCAGTATTTT
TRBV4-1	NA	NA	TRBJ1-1	CASSQDGDRAFF	TGCGCCAGCAGCCAAGATGGGGATAGAGCTTTCTTT
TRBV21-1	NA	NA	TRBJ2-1	CASSPDRGGNEQFF	TGTGCCAGCAGCCCAGACAGGGGGGGCAATGAGCAGTTCTTC
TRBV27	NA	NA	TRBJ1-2	CASSLSKGYGYTF	TGTGCCAGCAGTTTATCGAAGGGCTATGGCTACACCTTC
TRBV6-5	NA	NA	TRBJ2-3	CASSPQTGSTDTQYF	TGTGCCAGCAGTCCACAGACGGGGAGCACAGATACGCAGTATTTT
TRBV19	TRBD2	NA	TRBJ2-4	CAGSKGSGSMDF	TGTGCCGGTTCGAAGGGTAGCGGGAGCATGGACTTC
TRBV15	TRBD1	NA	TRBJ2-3	CATSGQESDTQYF	TGTGCCACCAGCGGACAGGAATCAGATACGCAGTATTTT
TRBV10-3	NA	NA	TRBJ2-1	CAIGDSGNEQFF	TGTGCCATCGGAGATTCCGGGAATGAGCAGTTCTTC
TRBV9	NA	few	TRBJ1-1	CASTAAEAFF	TGTGCCAGCACCGCAGCTGAAGCTTTCTTT
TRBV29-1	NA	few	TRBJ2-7	CSVKSAGNLYEQYF	TGCAGCGTTAAGTCAGCGGGCAATCTCTACGAGCAGTACTTC
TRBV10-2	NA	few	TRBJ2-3	CASGESVDWAQYF	TGCGCCAGCGGGGAAAGCGTGGATTGGGCGCAGTATTTT
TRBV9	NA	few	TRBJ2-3	CASSPAGAADTQYF	TGTGCCAGCAGCCCCGCTGGGGCTGCAGATACGCAGTATTTT
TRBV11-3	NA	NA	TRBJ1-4	CASSLAPGRRGEKLFF	TGTGCCAGCAGCTTAGCCCCGGGCAGACGTGGAGAAAAACTGTTTTTT